This T cell receptor beta chain was observed in a study of PD-1 blockade in classical Hodgkin lymphoma. Background on the study: Patients were administered nivolumab (3 mg/kg intravenously) every 2 weeks. Whole-study results and caveats: Compared with healthy donors, newly diagnosed patients reportedly showed lower baseline TCR diversity. Complete responders matched newly diagnosed patients in baseline diversity.

Concerning this clone itself: Its target is unknown.

The repertoire was sequenced with immunoSEQ multiplex PCR; TCRdb's copy has only in-frame clones and lacks some. The table has about 84,000 clones, around 90% seen once. Patients all relapsed after autologous stem cell transplantation, and there was variation in brentuximab vedotin exposure. Under best response, outcomes were complete response, partial response or progressive disease. This receptor was obtained from a human donor with classical Hodgkin lymphoma. Sequencing was performed on peripheral blood mononuclear cells (PBMCs), taken at baseline.

CDR3 residues: CANQGTSGSQEQYF. In nucleotides, the CDR3 is TGTGCCAACCAAGGGACTAGCGGGAGTCAAGAGCAGTACTTC. The V call is TRBV2, the J call TRBJ2-7, with 14 bases fitting TRBD2. With 10 bases clipped from V and 7 bases from J, the junction kept 9 bases outside the gene matches. This CDR3 is built from 14 residues. Germline assignment: CDR1 SNHLY and CDR2 FYNNEI.